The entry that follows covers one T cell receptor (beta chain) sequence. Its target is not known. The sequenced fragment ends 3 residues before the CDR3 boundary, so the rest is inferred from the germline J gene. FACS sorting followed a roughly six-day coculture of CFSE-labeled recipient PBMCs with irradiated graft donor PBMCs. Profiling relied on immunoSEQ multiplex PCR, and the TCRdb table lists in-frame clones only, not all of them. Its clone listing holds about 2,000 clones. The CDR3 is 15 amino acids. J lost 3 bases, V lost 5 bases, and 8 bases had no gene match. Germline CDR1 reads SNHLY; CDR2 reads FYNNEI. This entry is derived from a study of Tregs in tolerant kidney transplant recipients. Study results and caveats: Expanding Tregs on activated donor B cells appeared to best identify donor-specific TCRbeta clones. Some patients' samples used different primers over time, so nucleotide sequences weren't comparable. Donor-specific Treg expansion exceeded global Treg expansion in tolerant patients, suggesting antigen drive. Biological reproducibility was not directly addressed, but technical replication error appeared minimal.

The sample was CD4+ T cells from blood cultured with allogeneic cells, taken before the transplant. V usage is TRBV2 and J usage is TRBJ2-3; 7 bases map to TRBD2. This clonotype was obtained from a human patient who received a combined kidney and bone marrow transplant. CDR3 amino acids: CASSMTGGTTDTQYF. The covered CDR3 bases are TGTGCCAGCAGTATGACGGGGGGAACTACAGATACG.